This T cell receptor (beta chain) was observed in a study of T cell responses to AZD1222 COVID-19 vaccine. The V end lost 3 bases, the J end lost 2 bases, and 11 bases lay between the germline ends. The CDR3 loop spans 15 amino acids. Germline CDR1 is MDHEN and CDR2 is SYDVKM. Data came from immunoSEQ multiplex PCR; TCRdb stores just in-frame clones and leaves some out. The profile shows 120,000 to 150,000 clones, roughly 92% of them singletons. The sequence was collected from an adult who received the AZD1222 COVID-19 vaccine. This chain uses TRBV28 with TRBJ1-3; D perhaps matches TRBD1 (6 bases). Sequencing used peripheral blood, obtained 28 days after the second AZD1222 dose. The CDR3 here is CASSFRGGAGNTIYF. The CDR3 DNA reads as TGTGCCAGCAGTTTTCGAGGGGGAGCTGGAAACACCATATATTTT.